Each of the 15 T cell receptor beta chains below was sequenced from the same sample in a study of blood T cells in healthy people across ages. The use of a sample-barcoded 5' primer and a J-beta primer mix characterized a second PCR of about 6 to 11 cycles. Via MiXCR, TCRdb re-called the 5' RACE reads, giving one row per CDR3 protein. The table lists 600,000 to 850,000 distinct CDR3 sequences, around 40% of them singletons. The sample consisted of blood. These receptors were collected from an older woman in good health.

On this clonotype itself: A much larger clonotype is one base distant, so this may be a read error. The chain is built from TRBV5-1 and TRBJ2-5; 7 nucleotides align to TRBD2. Trimming removed 1 base from V and 0 bases from J; junction bases left unmatched: 9. CDR1 SGHRS and CDR2 YFSETQ come from the germline V gene. The CDR3 runs to 17 residues. The DNA for the CDR3 is TGCGCCAGCAGCTTGACCGGGACTAACGGGAACCAAGAGACCCAGTACTTC. Its protein product is CASSLTGTNGNQETQYF.

This clonotype occurred a few times. The rearrangement uses TRBV25-1 and TRBJ2-5, with a weak D call TRBD2 (5 bases). The germline V gene has CDR1 MGHDK and CDR2 SYGVNS. CDR3 length: 15 amino acids. The ends were cut back, 3 bases at V and 5 bases at J, with 16 bases in the middle. The CDR3 spells CASSDLDLRAETQYF. The CDR3 DNA sequence: TGTGCCAGCAGTGACCTGGACTTGCGGGCGGAGACCCAGTACTTC.

In its sample, this clonotype was seen many times. V usage is TRBV5-1 and J usage is TRBJ2-5; D not certain. The CDR3 loop spans 14 amino acids. The V end lost 3 bases, the J end lost 2 bases, and 11 bases lay between the germline ends. The germline V gene encodes CDR1 SGHRS and CDR2 YFSETQ. The CDR3 DNA sequence: TGCGCCAGCAGCTCGGTCGCCTTACAAGAGACCCAGTACTTC. This translates into CASSSVALQETQYF.

This chain connects TRBV9 to TRBJ2-2, with D possibly being TRBD1 (5 bases). Trimming removed 0 bases at V and 2 bases at J, with 8 bases between. The CDR3 is 15 amino acids. Germline assignment: CDR1 SGDLS and CDR2 YYNGEE. In DNA, the CDR3 is TGTGCCAGCAGCGTAGGGCGGACAAACACCGGGGAGCTGTTTTTT. It encodes CASSVGRTNTGELFF. The full variable domain, in which reference TRBV9 and TRBJ2-2 provide the parts outside the CDR3, is DSGVTQTPKHLITATGQRVTLRCSPRSGDLSVYWYQQSLDQGLQFLIQYYNGEERAKGNILERFSAQQFPDLHSELNLSSLELGDSALYFCASSVGRTNTGELFFGEGSRLTVL.

J is TRBJ1-1 and V is TRBV20-1, with D maybe TRBD1 (5 bases). With 3 bases removed from V and 4 bases from J, the gap between germline ends came to 15 bases. Germline-derived CDR1 and CDR2 are DFQATT and SNEGSKA (reference sequence). The CDR3 totals 14 residues. This CDR3 is CSARVAGKGTEAFF. CDR3 in DNA: TGCAGTGCTAGGGTAGCAGGGAAGGGCACTGAAGCTTTCTTT.

The chain uses TRBV20-1 and TRBJ1-1; D might be TRBD1 (5 bases). The CDR3 is 14 residues long. Germline V CDR1 and CDR2: DFQATT, SNEGSKA (reference sequence). The V end was cut by 3 bases, the J end by 5 bases, with 16 bases between. The CDR3 nucleotides are TGCAGTGCTAGGCAGGGTGGTGGGGGAACTGAAGCTTTCTTT. Translating gives CSARQGGGGTEAFF.

V is TRBV27 and J is TRBJ2-7; D is perhaps TRBD1 or TRBD2 (6 bases each). Trimming removed 4 bases from V and 2 bases from J, with 18 bases in between. Germline CDR1 and CDR2: MNHEY and SMNVEV (reference sequence). The CDR3 loop spans 16 amino acids. The CDR3 DNA reads TGTGCCAGCAGTTCCGCGGCAGGGGAGGTCCCCTACGAGCAGTACTTC. It encodes CASSSAAGEVPYEQYF.

This clonotype was seen more than once but under ten times. The CDR3: CASRMTGPYEQFF. The CDR3 DNA reads TGTGCCAGCAGGATGACAGGGCCTTATGAGCAGTTCTTC. J is TRBJ2-1 and V is TRBV28; 7 nucleotides match TRBD1. Germline loops: CDR1 MDHEN, CDR2 SYDVKM. J was trimmed by 8 bases and V by 6 bases; bases with no gene match: 7. This CDR3 has 13 residues.

This chain uses TRBV3-1 with TRBJ2-1, with TRBD2 as a possible D gene (6 bases). The CDR3 is made up of 14 amino acids. Trimming took 5 bases from V and 5 from J, leaving 13 bases between them. Germline V gives CDR1 LGHDT, CDR2 YNNKEL (reference sequence). The CDR3 loop reads CASSNRGLNNEQFF. CDR3 DNA sequence: TGTGCCAGCAGCAACCGGGGGTTAAACAATGAGCAGTTCTTC.

This clonotype was observed a single time. J is TRBJ2-3 and V is TRBV20-1; unclear D gene. The CDR3 has 13 amino acids. Trimming removed 6 bases at V and 2 bases at J, with 12 bases between. Germline V lookup: CDR1 DFQATT, CDR2 SNEGSKA (reference sequence). The CDR3, as DNA: TGCAGTGCACCGGCCTCCTACACAGATACGCAGTATTTT. This encodes CSAPASYTDTQYF.

The chain combines TRBV5-5 with TRBJ2-2; 7 bases line up with TRBD1. CDR3 length equals 15 residues. The trim removed 4 bases at V and 3 bases at J, leaving 6 bases unmatched. Germline CDR1 SGHKS, CDR2 YYEKEE (reference sequence). Here the CDR3 reads CASSGTGAHTGELFF. The CDR3 region has the DNA TGTGCCAGCAGCGGAACAGGGGCCCACACCGGGGAGCTGTTTTTT.

The gene calls are TRBV5-1 and TRBJ2-1; 11 nucleotides agree with TRBD2. This CDR3 is 17 amino acids long. V was pared by 0 bases and J by 5 bases, with 7 bases of the junction left unmatched. The germline gives CDR1 SGHRS, CDR2 YFSETQ. The CDR3 DNA reads TGCGCCAGCAGCTTGGTAACTAGCGGGGGCGGTAACAATGAGCAGTTCTTC. Encoded protein: CASSLVTSGGGNNEQFF.

This clonotype has just a few counts. In DNA, the CDR3 is TGCGCCAGCAGCTTGAGTAGCGGGAGGGGAGAGACCCAGTACTTC. Protein: CASSLSSGRGETQYF. V usage is TRBV5-1 and J usage is TRBJ2-5, with TRBD2 matching over 11 bases. The CDR3 is 15 amino acids. V was pared by 1 base and J by 4 bases, with 3 bases of the junction left unmatched. Germline V gene sequence: CDR1 SGHRS, CDR2 YFSETQ.

The chain employs TRBV27 and TRBJ1-5; 12 positions match TRBD1. With V trimmed by 0 bases and J by 9 bases, 12 bases remained unmatched. The CDR3 contains 18 residues. CDR1 MNHEY and CDR2 SMNVEV come from the germline V gene (reference sequence). The CDR3 sequence is CASSLSPGTGGFSRPQHF. The CDR3, as DNA: TGTGCCAGCAGTTTATCCCCAGGGACAGGGGGCTTCTCTCGGCCCCAGCATTTT.

The chain employs TRBV20-1 and TRBJ2-7; TRBD2 matches at 8 bases. CDR3 length equals 14 residues. Germline values: CDR1 DFQATT, CDR2 SNEGSKA (reference sequence). V was clipped by 1 base and J by 6 bases; unmatched bases: 8. The CDR3 region is CSARVSGVPREQYF. CDR3 in DNA: TGCAGTGCTAGAGTTAGCGGGGTCCCACGCGAGCAGTACTTC.